This paragraph reports one TCR beta chain. Amplified TCR beta CDR3 regions derived from RNA transcripts. An initial round of RT-PCR targeting the TCR CDR3 relied on the HTBI primer set. TCRdb reprocessed the multiplex PCR reads via MiXCR and lists one record per CDR3 protein. Counted here are 400,000 or so distinct CDR3 sequences, around 15% occurring once; the ten biggest clones make up 25% to 30%. This record comes from a study of T cells in Graves' hyperthyroidism and ophthalmopathy. This TCR derives from a man between 45 and 60 years old with Graves' ophthalmopathy. Input material: blood.

The chain's CDR3 is CASGFAGESYEQYF. The CDR3 nucleotides read TGTGCTAGTGGTTTTGCGGGAGAGTCCTACGAGCAGTACTTC. The chain is built from TRBV12-5 and TRBJ2-7; 7 bases agree with TRBD2. The CDR3 is made up of 14 amino acids. V lost 3 bases to trimming and J lost 1 base; unmatched junction nucleotides: 3. Germline V gene data show CDR1 as LGHNT and CDR2 as FRNRAP.